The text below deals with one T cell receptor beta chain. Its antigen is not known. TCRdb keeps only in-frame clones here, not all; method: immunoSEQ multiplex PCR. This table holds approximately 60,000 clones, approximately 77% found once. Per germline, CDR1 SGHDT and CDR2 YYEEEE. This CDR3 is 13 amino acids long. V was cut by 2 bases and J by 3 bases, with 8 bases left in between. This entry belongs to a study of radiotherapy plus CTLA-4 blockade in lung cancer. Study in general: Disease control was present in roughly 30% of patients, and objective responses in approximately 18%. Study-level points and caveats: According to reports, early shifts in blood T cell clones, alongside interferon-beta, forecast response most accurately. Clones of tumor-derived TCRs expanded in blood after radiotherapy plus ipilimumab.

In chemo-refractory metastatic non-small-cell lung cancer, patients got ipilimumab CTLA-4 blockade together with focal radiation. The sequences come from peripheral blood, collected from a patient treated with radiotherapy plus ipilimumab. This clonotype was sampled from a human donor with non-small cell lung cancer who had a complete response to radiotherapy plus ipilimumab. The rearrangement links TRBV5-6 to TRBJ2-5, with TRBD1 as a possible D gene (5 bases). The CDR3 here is CASSFGHEETQYF. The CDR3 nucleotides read TGTGCCAGCAGCTTCGGACACGAAGAGACCCAGTACTTC. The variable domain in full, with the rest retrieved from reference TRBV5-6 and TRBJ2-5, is DAGVTQSPTHLIKTRGQQVTLRCSPKSGHDTVSWYQQALGQGPQFIFQYYEEEERQRGNFPDRFSGHQFPNYSSELNVNALLLGDSALYLCASSFGHEETQYFGPGTRLLVL.